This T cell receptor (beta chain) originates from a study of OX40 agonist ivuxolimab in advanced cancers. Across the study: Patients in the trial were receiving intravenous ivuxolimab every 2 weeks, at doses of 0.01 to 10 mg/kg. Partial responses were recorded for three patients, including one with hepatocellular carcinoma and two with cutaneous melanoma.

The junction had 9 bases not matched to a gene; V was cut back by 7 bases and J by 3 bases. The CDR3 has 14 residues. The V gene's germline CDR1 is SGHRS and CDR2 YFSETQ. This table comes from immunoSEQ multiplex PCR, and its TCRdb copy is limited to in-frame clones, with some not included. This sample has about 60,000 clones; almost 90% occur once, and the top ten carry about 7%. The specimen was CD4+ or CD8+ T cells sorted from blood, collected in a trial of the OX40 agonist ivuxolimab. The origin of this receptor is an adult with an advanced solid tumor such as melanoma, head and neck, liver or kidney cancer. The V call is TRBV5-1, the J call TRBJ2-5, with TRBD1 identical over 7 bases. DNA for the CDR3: TGCGCCAGCGGCTGGGCTGACAGGGAAGAGACCCAGTACTTC. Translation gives CASGWADREETQYF.